This T cell receptor (beta chain) was captured in a study of T cells after yellow fever vaccination (dated by TCRdb to about 2019). Turning to the overall study: Libraries from fractions with low cell numbers were prepared with the SMART-Seq v4 Ultra Low Input RNA kit. Bulk TCR alpha and beta repertoires were sequenced longitudinally to track T-cell clones before and after primary and booster YFV17D yellow fever vaccination. Two healthy male donors made up the cohort, one aged 18 to 30 years and the other aged 30 to 40 years. Blood samples were taken at several timepoints before and after primary and secondary immunization, and bulk PBMC replicates and cell subsets were isolated. Overall results and qualifications from the work: Computational filtering was required because FACS-sorted repertoires could contain abundant contaminating clonotypes from the bulk population. Compared with the primary T-cell response, the secondary T-cell response was weaker but faster, peaking on day 5 rather than day 15. The study included only two donors, which limits how far the findings can be generalized. Most clones expanded after primary vaccination (about 96% of CD4 and around nine tenths of CD8) were re-detected after the booster, suggesting that broad memory maintenance occurred. A small fraction of clonotypes showed up in both the CD4 and CD8 compartments, probably as a result of convergent recombination.

The sample's treatment or condition label, decoded: live attenuated yellow fever vaccine strain. PBMCs were isolated from peripheral blood using a standard Ficoll-Paque protocol. Dynabeads CD4 and CD8 positive selection kits were used to isolate the CD4 and CD8 T-cell fractions. TriZol was used to extract RNA from bulk PBMCs, CD4 and CD8 fractions, and dextramer-positive and dextramer-negative fractions. This clonotype was recorded many times. No antigen is known for it. Base qualities are not at hand, and no much larger clone is one base apart. TCR cDNA was synthesized by 5'RACE template switching, which introduced a universal primer site and unique molecular identifiers. Priming for cDNA synthesis came from both the TCR alpha and TCR beta constant segments. Libraries were amplified in two PCR steps, with sample barcodes and sequencing adapters added in the second step. Sequencing of libraries was done on Illumina HiSeq 2500 (2x100 bp) or NovaSeq (2x150 bp). The original pipeline was this. Demultiplexing of reads and collapsing into UMI consensus sequences were performed with MIGEC, and V(D)J alignment was carried out with MiXCR. Vaccine-responding clonotypes were defined with edgeR using replicate PBMC samples, requiring FDR below 0.01 and a log2 fold change above 5 up to day 15. Bulk clonotypes were assigned CD4 or CD8 identity according to which sequenced CD4 or CD8 repertoire held them at higher abundance. TCRdb reanalyzed the raw reads on its own, using fastp at Q25 for trimming and MiXCR for clone calling, and kept in-frame beta chains. Entries are consolidated by CDR3 protein sequence, retaining the most common genes and DNA. The V and J calls follow TCRdb's processing rather than the paper's. This sample comprises over 110,000 distinct CDR3 sequences, less than 9.5% of them detected only once. About 0.73% of the sample rests with the top ten.

Trimming accounts for 10 bases at V and 5 bases at J, while the number of junction bases matched to no gene is 13. The CDR3 runs 16 residues from the cysteine to the phenylalanine. Kept here is only the CDR3 DNA, which spans 48 bases and is read in frame from base 1. Sequences MGHDK (CDR1) and SYGVNS (CDR2) are obtained from the germline V gene. The sample was CD4+ T cells sorted from PBMCs, taken 5 days after the yellow fever booster vaccination. The receptor's source is a man aged 25-45 years who received the YFV17D yellow fever vaccine. The chain was built from TRBV25-1 and TRBJ2-1; TRBD2 lines up with 11 middle nucleotides. The DNA sequence reads TGTGCCACCCCCCGACCTAGCGGGAGGTCCAACAATGAGCAGTTCTTC. It specifies CATPRPSGRSNNEQFF.